This entry lists 32 T cell receptor beta chains sequenced from one sample in a study of PD-1 blockade in classical Hodgkin lymphoma (dated by TCRdb to the early 2020s). Reading the label with the study, this specimen's time point is: newly diagnosed, previously untreated cHL patient sample. CD4+ T cells were purified from thawed PBMCs by magnetic negative selection with a Miltenyi CD4+ T cell isolation kit. Receptor libraries were prepared by the immunoSEQ multiplex PCR assay. Imported from immuneACCESS, the table was reduced by TCRdb to in-frame sequences with V and J called. These copies leave out some clones; in studies compared against another copy, an unresolved V gene accounts for under half, and the cause of the remainder is not known. The sample has about 36,000 clones on record, around 89% of them singletons. The ten largest clones add up to approximately 0.22% of the sample. Source material: CD4+ T cells from blood. These receptors all stem from a human donor with classical Hodgkin lymphoma.

A few counts support this clone. The V call is TRBV21-1, the J call TRBJ1-2. TRBV21-1 is flagged as a pseudogene. The CDR3 has 13 residues. The CDR3 DNA reads as TGTGCCAGCAGTATACCGGGGCAAAATGGCTACACCTTC. Its translation: CASSIPGQNGYTF.

The chain links TRBV11-2 to TRBJ1-2; weak D call: TRBD1 (5 bases). Germline V lookup: CDR1 SGHAT, CDR2 FQNNGV. The CDR3 has 16 amino acids. Trimming pared 1 base from V and 4 bases from J, leaving 16 bases between. CDR3 sequence reads: CASSLGGGGALYGYTF. The CDR3 coding sequence is TGTGCCAGCAGCTTAGGCGGTGGTGGGGCCCTCTATGGCTACACCTTC.

The chain has TRBV11-3 and TRBJ2-2; 8 bases align to TRBD1. CDR3 length: 14 amino acids. Trimming removed 5 bases from V and 5 bases from J; junction bases left unmatched: 4. Looked up from germline, CDR1 is SGHNT and CDR2 is YENEEA. The CDR3 region has the DNA TGTGCCAGCAGCACTCGACAGGGGACCGGGGAGCTGTTTTTT. Protein: CASSTRQGTGELFF.

This sequence joins TRBV15 and TRBJ1-5; D is undetermined. V lost 0 bases and J lost 7, with 13 bases in between. The CDR3 covers 15 residues. Germline V gives CDR1 LNHNV, CDR2 YYDKDF (reference sequence). The CDR3 here is CATSRDRVGRQPQHF. In DNA form, the CDR3 reads TGTGCCACCAGCAGAGATAGAGTTGGGAGACAGCCCCAGCATTTT. The whole variable domain, remainder taken from reference TRBV15 and TRBJ1-5, is DAMVIQNPRYQVTQFGKPVTLSCSQTLNHNVMYWYQQKSSQAPKLLFHYYDKDFNNEADTPDNFQSRRPNTSFCFLDIRSPGLGDTAMYLCATSRDRVGRQPQHFGDGTRLSIL.

The rearrangement links TRBV10-2 to TRBJ2-1; TRBD2 matches at 12 bases. The CDR3 totals 15 residues. The germline V gene encodes CDR1 WSHSY and CDR2 SAAADI. The V segment lost 7 bases and the J segment 2 bases; nucleotides outside the gene matches: 3. CDR3 nucleotide sequence: TGCGCCAGCAAGACTAGCGGGAGTCCCTACAATGAGCAGTTCTTC. Translating it yields CASKTSGSPYNEQFF.

This clone was seen only a few times. V and J are TRBV19 and TRBJ2-2; D gene uncertain. This CDR3 spans 16 amino acids. V was clipped by 3 bases and J by 0 bases, with 11 bases between them. Germline values: CDR1 LNHDA, CDR2 SQIVND (reference sequence). CDR3 region: CASSIPRTANTGELFF. CDR3 bases: TGTGCCAGTAGTATTCCCCGGACCGCGAACACCGGGGAGCTGTTTTTT. Full variable domain (outside the CDR3, taken from reference TRBV19 and TRBJ2-2): DGGITQSPKYLFRKEGQNVTLSCEQNLNHDAMYWYRQDPGQGLRLIYYSQIVNDFQKGDIAEGYSVSREKKESFPLTVTSAQKNPTAFYLCASSIPRTANTGELFFGEGSRLTVL.

This rearrangement joins TRBV5-4 to TRBJ1-2; D unresolved. Trimming stripped 1 base from V and 8 bases from J, with 12 bases between. The CDR3 is 13 amino acids. Germline assignment: CDR1 SGHNT and CDR2 YYREEE (reference sequence). The CDR3 here is CASSLFGTGGYTF. Written as DNA, the CDR3 is TGTGCCAGCAGCTTGTTCGGAACGGGGGGCTACACCTTC.

The chain employs TRBV28 and TRBJ1-4; D perhaps matches TRBD1 (5 bases). In germline, CDR1 is MDHEN, CDR2 SYDVKM. With 5 bases removed from V and 4 bases from J, the gap between germline ends came to 11 bases. The CDR3 sequence is 14 residues long. The CDR3 sequence: CASSLKGNNEKLFF. The CDR3 DNA reads as TGTGCCAGCAGTCTCAAGGGGAATAATGAAAAACTGTTTTTT.

V is TRBV2 and J is TRBJ2-7; a possible D gene is TRBD2 (6 bases). In germline, CDR1 is SNHLY, CDR2 FYNNEI. V shed 5 bases and J shed 4 bases, with 9 bases lying between them. CDR3 length: 12 amino acids. The CDR3, as DNA: TGTGCCAGCAGTCCGGGAGTTTACGAGCAGTACTTC. The encoded protein is CASSPGVYEQYF.

This clone has a single count. This chain connects TRBV9 to TRBJ2-1; D gene uncertain. Germline V gene lookup returns CDR1 SGDLS and CDR2 YYNGEE. The germline V and J ends were trimmed by 3 bases and 3 bases, with 13 bases remaining between them. The CDR3 sequence is 15 residues long. The CDR3 DNA follows: TGTGCCAGCAGCGCCAGAGCTTGGGGCTACAATGAGCAGTTCTTC. Translated, it gives CASSARAWGYNEQFF.

The chain uses TRBV5-4 and TRBJ2-1; D unclear. Germline V lookup: CDR1 SGHNT, CDR2 YYREEE (reference sequence). V dropped 0 bases and J dropped 0 bases, with 7 bases sitting between them. The CDR3 totals 15 residues. The CDR3 sequence is CASSLDGSSYNEQFF. In DNA form, the CDR3 reads TGTGCCAGCAGCTTGGACGGAAGCTCCTACAATGAGCAGTTCTTC.

The gene calls are TRBV4-3 and TRBJ1-4; D is unclear. The CDR3 extends over 15 amino acids. The V and J ends lost 3 bases and 4 bases respectively, with 12 bases between them. Per germline, CDR1 LGHNA and CDR2 YSLEER. In nucleotides, the CDR3 is TGCGCCAGCAGCCAGGAGACGGCATATAATGAAAAACTGTTTTTT. Its protein is CASSQETAYNEKLFF.

The V gene is TRBV30, the J gene TRBJ2-1; D perhaps matches TRBD2 (6 bases). V was shortened by 3 bases and J by 6 bases, with 18 bases between the two germline ends. Germline loops: CDR1 GTSNPN, CDR2 SVGIG (reference sequence). The CDR3 sequence is 15 residues long. CDR3 amino acids: CAWRRAGLGPNEQFF. CDR3 DNA sequence: TGTGCCTGGAGGCGGGCGGGACTGGGCCCCAATGAGCAGTTCTTC.

The genes are TRBV6-5 and TRBJ2-7, with D unclear. V was clipped by 6 bases and J by 2 bases, with 17 bases between them. Germline CDR1 MNHEY, CDR2 SVGAGI. The CDR3 runs to 15 residues. CDR3 in amino acids: CASSPPRVGAYEQYF. Written as DNA, the CDR3 is TGTGCCAGCAGCCCCCCCCGGGTAGGAGCCTACGAGCAGTACTTC.

The V call is TRBV2, the J call TRBJ2-3; D is undetermined. V lost 9 bases, J lost 0 bases, and 10 bases lay in between. CDR3 length: 13 amino acids. CDR1 SNHLY and CDR2 FYNNEI come from the germline V gene. CDR3 nucleotides: TGTGCCAGAACCACAGCTAGCACAGATACGCAGTATTTT. It is translated as CARTTASTDTQYF.

The rearrangement joins TRBV6-5 to TRBJ2-1, with 8 bases fitting TRBD2. Germline CDR1 and CDR2: MNHEY and SVGAGI. V shed 6 bases and J 5 bases; nucleotides not matched to a gene: 6. This CDR3 spans 14 amino acids. CDR3 coding DNA: TGTGCCAGCAGGAACGGGGGGGGGAACAATGAGCAGTTCTTC. This codes for CASRNGGGNNEQFF.

This clone was detected only once. The chain carries TRBV6-5 and TRBJ2-7; a weak D match, TRBD1 (5 bases). With 2 bases removed from V and 0 bases from J, the gap between germline ends came to 8 bases. Germline CDR1 and CDR2: MNHEY and SVGAGI. The CDR3 length is 14 residues. CDR3 loop: CASSYGASSYEQYF. The CDR3 bases are TGTGCCAGCAGTTACGGGGCCAGCTCCTACGAGCAGTACTTC.

V and J are TRBV28 and TRBJ2-5; D is uncertain. The CDR3 is 15 amino acids. V was trimmed by 4 bases and J by 5 bases, leaving 17 bases between them. CDR1 is MDHEN and CDR2 is SYDVKM in the germline V gene. CDR3 region: CASSSTFRVEETQYF. CDR3 DNA sequence: TGTGCCAGCAGTTCTACCTTTAGGGTAGAGGAGACCCAGTACTTC.

The chain couples TRBV5-1 to TRBJ2-5; tentative D call: TRBD1 (6 bases). The length of the CDR3 is 14 residues. V was shortened by 2 bases and J by 2 bases, with 10 bases between the two germline ends. Germline V gene sequence: CDR1 SGHRS, CDR2 YFSETQ. CDR3 sequence: CASSFRGDQETQYF. The CDR3 region has the DNA TGCGCCAGCAGCTTCAGGGGAGATCAAGAGACCCAGTACTTC. The full variable domain, its missing parts supplied by reference TRBV5-1 and TRBJ2-5, is KAGVTQTPRYLIKTRGQQVTLSCSPISGHRSVSWYQQTPGQGLQFLFEYFSETQRNKGNFPGRFSGRQFSNSRSEMNVSTLELGDSALYLCASSFRGDQETQYFGPGTRLLVL.

The chain carries TRBV30 and TRBJ1-2, with D uncertain. This CDR3 is 11 amino acids long. The germline V and J ends were trimmed by 1 base and 4 bases, with 4 bases remaining between them. Germline V gene lookup returns CDR1 GTSNPN and CDR2 SVGIG (reference sequence). CDR3 region: CAWSEGYGYTF. The CDR3 region has the DNA TGTGCCTGGAGTGAGGGCTATGGCTACACCTTC.

This chain connects TRBV5-1 to TRBJ2-2; 7 bases fit TRBD2. In germline, CDR1 is SGHRS, CDR2 YFSETQ. The V gene end was trimmed by 9 bases and the J gene end by 4 bases; junction bases not matched to a gene: 6. The CDR3 totals 13 residues. This chain's CDR3 is CATSRGVTGELFF. The CDR3 nucleotides read TGCGCCACAAGTCGGGGGGTCACCGGGGAGCTGTTTTTT. The whole variable domain, remainder taken from reference TRBV5-1 and TRBJ2-2, is KAGVTQTPRYLIKTRGQQVTLSCSPISGHRSVSWYQQTPGQGLQFLFEYFSETQRNKGNFPGRFSGRQFSNSRSEMNVSTLELGDSALYLCATSRGVTGELFFGEGSRLTVL.

V gene TRBV7-8 combines with J gene TRBJ1-3; 7 nucleotides match TRBD1. Trimming removed 5 bases from V and 1 base from J; junction bases left unmatched: 5. The CDR3 totals 15 residues. CDR1 and CDR2 (germline): SGHVS, FQNEAQ. The CDR3 loop is CASSIAQGSGNTIYF. DNA for the CDR3: TGTGCCAGCAGCATCGCACAGGGGTCTGGAAACACCATATATTTT.

The chain uses TRBV28 and TRBJ2-7; maybe TRBD1 (6 bases). The germline V gene encodes CDR1 MDHEN and CDR2 SYDVKM. V was clipped by 6 bases and J by 5 bases, with 14 bases between them. The CDR3 has 13 amino acids. This CDR3 reads CASSTPGDNEQYF. For the CDR3, the DNA is TGTGCCAGCAGCACCCCAGGGGACAACGAGCAGTACTTC.

This chain connects TRBV11-2 to TRBJ2-2, with D possibly being TRBD1 (6 bases). The germline gives CDR1 SGHAT, CDR2 FQNNGV. V lost 7 bases and J lost 4, with 16 bases in between. This CDR3 contains 15 residues. The CDR3 DNA is TGTGCCAGCAACCTACAGGGTTCGGGCACCGGGGAGCTGTTTTTT. Translated, it gives CASNLQGSGTGELFF.

V and J are TRBV5-1 and TRBJ1-1, with no clear D. The germline V and J ends were trimmed by 4 bases and 0 bases, with 13 bases remaining between them. There are 15 residues in the CDR3. Germline values: CDR1 SGHRS, CDR2 YFSETQ. The CDR3: CASSPDGQMNTEAFF. The CDR3 nucleotides read TGCGCCAGCAGCCCCGATGGGCAGATGAACACTGAAGCTTTCTTT.

The CDR3 nucleotides are TGTGCCAGCCGTGGGGCTAGCGGGGGCCCCGGCGGGGAGCTGTTTTTT. This sequence encodes CASRGASGGPGGELFF. The V call is TRBV27, the J call TRBJ2-2; TRBD2 agrees at 10 bases. Germline values: CDR1 MNHEY, CDR2 SMNVEV (reference sequence). CDR3 length equals 16 residues. J gave up 7 bases and V 8 bases, and 13 bases lay outside the gene matches.

CDR3 sequence (DNA): TGTGCCAGCAGCTTGGTTCGGGACGGGCACTACAATGAGCAGTTCTTC. Encoded protein: CASSLVRDGHYNEQFF. The V gene is TRBV5-6, the J gene TRBJ2-1; D tentatively reads TRBD1 or TRBD2 (5 bases each). V was shortened by 0 bases and J by 3 bases, with 13 bases between the two germline ends. The germline V gene has CDR1 SGHDT and CDR2 YYEEEE. This CDR3 comprises 16 residues.

The V gene is TRBV7-9, the J gene TRBJ2-7; a weak D match, TRBD1 (6 bases). The V gene's germline CDR1 is SEHNR and CDR2 FQNEAQ (reference sequence). CDR3 size: 15 residues. V lost 4 bases and J 1 base, leaving 14 bases between the germline ends. The CDR3 coding sequence is TGTGCCAGCAGCTCCGGAAGGGACACTTCCTACGAGCAGTACTTC. Its protein is CASSSGRDTSYEQYF.

The chain employs TRBV7-2 and TRBJ1-1; D remains unclear. Germline V gene data show CDR1 as SGHTA and CDR2 as FQGNSA. CDR3 length: 12 residues. V was clipped by 5 bases and J by 1 base, with 5 bases between them. Here the CDR3 DNA reads TGTGCCAGCAGCCCAGAGAACACTGAAGCTTTCTTT. Protein sequence: CASSPENTEAFF.

This sequence joins TRBV5-1 and TRBJ1-3; D remains ambiguous. CDR3 length: 15 residues. Looked up from germline, CDR1 is SGHRS and CDR2 is YFSETQ. V lost 0 bases to trimming and J lost 0 bases, with 7 bases between them. Here the CDR3 reads CASSLASDSGNTIYF. The CDR3 DNA reads as TGCGCCAGCAGCTTGGCCTCGGACTCTGGAAACACCATATATTTT.

The chain has TRBV28 and TRBJ2-1; the D call may be TRBD1 or TRBD2 (5 bases each). The CDR3 sequence is 16 residues long. Per the germline V gene, CDR1 is MDHEN and CDR2 is SYDVKM. V gave up 5 bases and J gave up 8 bases, with 22 bases separating them. The CDR3 spells CASSPYRLGERDEQFF. The CDR3 nucleotides are TGTGCCAGCAGTCCCTATAGACTGGGGGAGCGAGATGAGCAGTTCTTC.

The chain is built from TRBV5-1 and TRBJ2-7, with 9 bases identical to TRBD2. Germline-derived CDR1 and CDR2 are SGHRS and YFSETQ. The CDR3 covers 18 residues. V shed 4 bases, J shed 2 bases, and the junction held 16 bases outside the gene matches. As DNA, the CDR3 is TGCGCCAGCAGCCAAGCGGGGGGCCTGTATCTAACCGCCTACGAGCAGTACTTC. Its protein is CASSQAGGLYLTAYEQYF.